Following are 25 T cell receptor beta chains from one sample sequenced in a study of T-cell reconstitution after alpha-beta-depleted transplantation in children. A TCRbeta library incorporating unique molecular identifiers was prepared. Via MiXCR, TCRdb re-called the PCR reads, giving one row per CDR3 protein. Of over 150,000 distinct CDR3 sequences in the sample, around 10% were seen once. The sequenced sample was PBMCs, obtained before TCRalphabeta/CD19-depleted stem cell transplant. These receptors were obtained from a boy aged 2 to 10 with acute myeloid leukemia, due to receive a stem cell transplant.

This clonotype has at least ten counts. The chain combines TRBV27 with TRBJ2-6; no firm D call. The germline V gene has CDR1 MNHEY and CDR2 SMNVEV (reference sequence). CDR3 size: 15 residues. Trimming took off 2 bases at V and 0 bases at J, with 5 bases between the two ends. This CDR3 is CASSLEYSGANVLTF. CDR3 nucleotide sequence: TGTGCCAGCAGTTTAGAATACTCTGGGGCCAACGTCCTGACTTTC.

The table lists this clonotype with many counts. The CDR3 here is CASSFVIGELFF. The CDR3 DNA sequence: TGTGCCAGCAGCTTTGTTATCGGGGAGCTGTTTTTT. The chain has TRBV7-2 and TRBJ2-2; D is undetermined. This CDR3 is built from 12 residues. Deletions cut 3 bases from V and 7 bases from J, with 6 bases between. The V gene's germline CDR1 is SGHTA and CDR2 FQGNSA.

This clonotype has ten or more counts. The chain joins TRBV29-1 to TRBJ2-6; no definite D call. The CDR3 sequence is 14 residues long. Trimming shortened V by 1 base and J by 0 bases, and 4 bases separated the two germline ends. Germline-derived CDR1 and CDR2 are SQVTM and ANQGSEA. For the CDR3, the DNA is TGCAGCGTTGAAGCAAGCTCTGGGGCCAACGTCCTGACTTTC. This encodes CSVEASSGANVLTF.

This clonotype was detected many times. The chain couples TRBV27 to TRBJ1-2; 7 bases match TRBD1. The germline CDR1 and CDR2 sequences are MNHEY and SMNVEV (reference sequence). Trimming at V came to 6 bases and at J to 8 bases, leaving 18 bases not matched to a gene. The CDR3 contains 16 residues. CDR3 bases: TGTGCCAGCAGCCCATTGGGCCTCCGGGACAGAGGCGGCTACACCTTC. It translates to CASSPLGLRDRGGYTF.

The sample holds many counts of this clonotype. This chain uses TRBV7-9 with TRBJ2-7; 10 bases agree with TRBD1. The CDR3 is 14 amino acids. Unmatched junction bases numbered 7, after V lost 8 bases and J lost 3 bases. The germline V gene has CDR1 SEHNR and CDR2 FQNEAQ (reference sequence). In nucleotides, the CDR3 is TGTGCCAGCGACCCCGGGACAGGGGTCTACGAGCAGTACTTC. The encoded protein is CASDPGTGVYEQYF.

At least ten counts were recorded for this clonotype. This may arise from a read error, as a much more abundant clone is one base away. The chain is built from TRBV15 and TRBJ2-3; TRBD2 aligns across 14 bases. CDR1 is LNHNV, CDR2 YYDKDF, per germline (reference sequence). The V segment lost 1 base and the J segment 4 bases; nucleotides outside the gene matches: 1. CDR3 length: 16 amino acids. Here the CDR3 reads CATSRGTSGGPDTQYF. CDR3 bases: TGTGCCACCAGCAGAGGGACTAGCGGGGGGCCAGATACGCAGTATTTT.

This clonotype was counted at least ten times. The CDR3 DNA follows: TGTGCCATCAGTGAGTCGAGAGATACGCAGTATTTT. It yields the protein CAISESRDTQYF. The chain recombines TRBV10-3 with TRBJ2-3; no reliable D call. Per germline, CDR1 ENHRY and CDR2 SYGVKD. This CDR3 contains 12 residues. Deletions cut 0 bases from V and 5 bases from J, with 3 bases between.

This clonotype was recorded many times. The J gene is TRBJ2-3, the V gene TRBV12-3 or TRBV12-4, with D possibly being TRBD2 (6 bases). The CDR3 spans 16 residues. The V end was cut by 6 bases, the J end by 2 bases, with 18 bases between. CDR3 region: CASSPRGSGDTDTQYF. CDR3 DNA sequence: TGTGCCAGCAGCCCCCGCGGTAGCGGAGACACAGATACGCAGTATTTT.

This clonotype was observed at least ten times. V is TRBV3-1 and J is TRBJ2-3, with D perhaps being TRBD1 or TRBD2 (5 bases each). The length of the CDR3 is 16 residues. Trimming took 3 bases from V and 5 from J, leaving 18 bases between them. Germline values: CDR1 LGHDT, CDR2 YNNKEL (reference sequence). The DNA for the CDR3 is TGTGCCAGCAGCCAGCCCTCCGGGGCCCCTCTAGATACGCAGTATTTT. This encodes CASSQPSGAPLDTQYF.

This clonotype was observed a single time. This rearrangement joins TRBV6-1 to TRBJ2-7; 9 bases fit TRBD1. The CDR3 spans 15 residues. The J segment lost 4 bases and the V segment lost 2 bases, leaving 6 bases of the junction unmatched. Germline V gene sequence: CDR1 MNHNS, CDR2 SASEGT. CDR3 amino acids: CASSERGQGIYEQYV. The CDR3 DNA sequence: TGTGCCAGCAGTGAAAGGGGACAGGGAATTTACGAGCAGTACGTC.

Details on this clonotype: A single base separates this from a much larger clone, so it may be a read error. The rearrangement uses TRBV28 and TRBJ2-3; D tentatively fits TRBD1 or TRBD2 (5 bases each). Germline V gene lookup returns CDR1 MDHEN and CDR2 SYDVKM. The CDR3 runs 16 residues. CDR3 DNA sequence: TGTGCCAGCAGTCCCGGGACCAGGGCAGGCACAGATATGCAGTATTTT. Translation gives CASSPGTRAGTDMQYF.

This clonotype was seen many times. In nucleotides, the CDR3 is TGCAGTGCTACGCCTCGGGGGTCCTATAATTCACCCCTCCACTTT. This gives the protein CSATPRGSYNSPLHF. J is TRBJ1-6 and V is TRBV20-1; TRBD1 might be the D (5 bases). V lost 4 bases, J lost 1 base, and 11 bases lay in between. The CDR3 has 15 amino acids. Per the germline V gene, CDR1 is DFQATT and CDR2 is SNEGSKA (reference sequence).

The sample holds many counts of this clonotype. V and J are TRBV4-2 and TRBJ1-3, with D tentatively TRBD1 (5 bases). Trimming left V 0 bases short and J 3 bases short, with 9 bases between. Germline CDR1 and CDR2: LGHNA and YNFKEQ. This CDR3 has 15 amino acids. The CDR3 nucleotides are TGTGCCAGCAGCCAAGACCCAGGGCTTGGAAACACCATATATTTT. Translation: CASSQDPGLGNTIYF.

About this clonotype itself: A clone one base away is much larger, so this may be a read error. The chain recombines TRBV20-1 with TRBJ2-7; tentative D call: TRBD1 (5 bases). In germline, CDR1 is DFQATT, CDR2 SNEGSKA (reference sequence). The CDR3 is 12 amino acids. CDR3 sequence: CSARGRADEQHF. CDR3 nucleotide sequence: TGCAGTGCTAGAGGCAGGGCGGACGAGCAGCACTTC.

This clonotype came up many times. The chain employs TRBV5-1 and TRBJ2-1, with D perhaps TRBD2 (5 bases). CDR1 is SGHRS, CDR2 YFSETQ, per germline. This CDR3 region has 12 residues. V lost 2 bases, J lost 14 bases, and 14 bases lay in between. For the CDR3, the DNA is TGCGCCAGCAGCTTAAACGGGAACTCGGAGTTCTTC. Residues: CASSLNGNSEFF. Looking up the rest from reference TRBV5-1 and TRBJ2-1 gives the full variable domain: KAGVTQTPRYLIKTRGQQVTLSCSPISGHRSVSWYQQTPGQGLQFLFEYFSETQRNKGNFPGRFSGRQFSNSRSEMNVSTLELGDSALYLCASSLNGNSEFFGPGTRLTVL.

This clonotype has ten or more counts. This rearrangement joins TRBV28 to TRBJ1-5, with D possibly being TRBD1 (6 bases). The ends were cut back, 6 bases at V and 15 bases at J, with 18 bases in the middle. The CDR3 consists of 12 residues. Germline CDR1 and CDR2: MDHEN and SYDVKM. In nucleotides, the CDR3 is TGTGCCAGCAGCCTAAACCGGGGACATCGGCATTTT. Translated, it gives CASSLNRGHRHF.

This clonotype has only a few counts. The rearrangement uses TRBV3-1 and TRBJ1-1; D call uncertain. The germline gives CDR1 LGHDT, CDR2 YNNKEL (reference sequence). The V end lost 3 bases, the J end lost 4 bases, and 9 bases lay between the germline ends. CDR3 length equals 13 residues. The CDR3 region is CASSHPGFTEAFF. The CDR3 nucleotides read TGTGCCAGCAGCCACCCTGGGTTCACTGAAGCTTTCTTT.

Ten or more counts support this clonotype. The rearrangement uses TRBV7-6 and TRBJ2-3, with TRBD2 matching over 13 bases. Per germline, CDR1 SGHVS and CDR2 FNYEAQ. The ends lost 1 base at V and 6 bases at J; junction bases unmatched: 10. This CDR3 region has 18 residues. The CDR3 protein is CASSLVGLAGALRDTQYF. CDR3 sequence (DNA): TGTGCCAGCAGCTTAGTCGGACTAGCGGGAGCCCTGAGGGATACGCAGTATTTT. Full variable domain (rest looked up from reference TRBV7-6 and TRBJ2-3): GAGVSQSPRYKVTKRGQDVALRCDPISGHVSLYWYRQALGQGPEFLTYFNYEAQQDKSGLPNDRFSAERPEGSISTLTIQRTEQRDSAMYRCASSLVGLAGALRDTQYFGPGTRLTVL.

Of note for this clonotype: Given a much more abundant clone one base away, this may be a read error. V and J are TRBV10-3 and TRBJ1-2; D gene unclear. The CDR3 has 11 residues. Germline CDR1 is ENHRY and CDR2 is SYGVKD. The CDR3 coding sequence is TGTGCCTTCAGTGACGGTCTTGGCTACACCTTC. Its translation is CAFSDGLGYTF.

This clonotype appeared many times. The rearrangement uses TRBV5-1 and TRBJ2-7; D not resolved. In germline, CDR1 is SGHRS, CDR2 YFSETQ. Trimming took 1 base from V and 0 from J, leaving 8 bases between them. CDR3 length: 14 amino acids. The CDR3 protein is CASSLNSLSYEQYF. In DNA form, the CDR3 reads TGCGCCAGCAGCTTGAACAGCCTCTCCTACGAGCAGTACTTC.

This clonotype was seen ten or more times. The chain joins TRBV12-3 or TRBV12-4 to TRBJ1-5; the D gene is possibly TRBD1 (6 bases). This CDR3 comprises 13 residues. Between the trimmed V and J ends, which lost 7 bases and 7 bases, there was a span of 14 bases. CDR3 residues: CASNDAGGQPQHF. CDR3 sequence (DNA): TGTGCCAGCAACGATGCCGGGGGCCAGCCCCAGCATTTT.

This clonotype came up many times. The chain joins TRBV12-3 or TRBV12-4 to TRBJ2-7; D is ambiguous. The CDR3 contains 13 residues. Trimming stripped 6 bases from V and 0 bases from J, with 9 bases between. The CDR3 sequence is CASRRRISYEQYF. CDR3 bases: TGTGCCAGCAGACGCAGAATCTCCTACGAGCAGTACTTC.

This clonotype occurred many times. The V call is TRBV12-3 or TRBV12-4, the J call TRBJ1-6; D remains ambiguous. This CDR3 is built from 16 residues. V shed 1 base and J shed 6 bases, with 13 bases lying between them. CDR3: CASSLGWQATNSPLHF. CDR3 in DNA: TGTGCCAGCAGTTTAGGGTGGCAGGCCACTAATTCACCCCTCCACTTT.

The table lists this clonotype with many counts. V gene TRBV7-7 combines with J gene TRBJ2-1; 8 positions agree with TRBD2. This CDR3 has 15 amino acids. The V gene's germline CDR1 is SSHAT and CDR2 FNYEAQ (reference sequence). V lost 7 bases and J lost 8; bases outside the gene matches: 13. The CDR3 region is CASTERSGRGDEQFF. CDR3 bases: TGTGCCAGCACGGAAAGGAGCGGGAGAGGCGATGAGCAGTTCTTC.

This clonotype has at least ten counts. The rearrangement joins TRBV6-5 to TRBJ2-7; D is unresolved. This CDR3 has 16 amino acids. Trimming cost V 0 bases and J 4 bases, with 16 bases left between them. Germline CDR1 and CDR2: MNHEY and SVGAGI. CDR3 sequence: CASSYSIPQSAYEQYF. CDR3 nucleotide sequence: TGTGCCAGCAGTTACTCGATCCCGCAATCGGCGTACGAGCAGTACTTC.